Many counts were recorded for the clone carrying this T cell receptor (beta chain). Its antigen is currently unknown. The sample comes from a study of T cells in Graves' hyperthyroidism and ophthalmopathy. The wider study: At the time of initial diagnosis and before any treatment, peripheral blood was collected. Findings and limits, study-wide: Among clonotypes expanded in thyroid above 0.001, most were also found in blood.

RNA transcripts served as the template for amplifying TCR beta CDR3 regions. HTBI primers were employed in a first-round RT-PCR of the TCR CDR3. TCRdb re-analysed the multiplex PCR reads in MiXCR, keeping a single row per CDR3 protein. The sample includes nearly 600,000 distinct CDR3 sequences, approximately 15% of them seen just once. The CDR3 is 14 amino acids. With 5 bases removed from V and 2 bases from J, the gap between germline ends came to 13 bases. Germline CDR1 is MNHEY and CDR2 is SMNVEV (reference sequence). The sample consisted of blood. The receptor was isolated from a woman under 30 with Graves' ophthalmopathy. The rearrangement joins TRBV27 to TRBJ2-7; the D is unclear. The CDR3 spells CASSPRSPTYEQYF. CDR3 nucleotide sequence: TGTGCCAGCAGTCCCCGGTCCCCGACCTACGAGCAGTACTTC.